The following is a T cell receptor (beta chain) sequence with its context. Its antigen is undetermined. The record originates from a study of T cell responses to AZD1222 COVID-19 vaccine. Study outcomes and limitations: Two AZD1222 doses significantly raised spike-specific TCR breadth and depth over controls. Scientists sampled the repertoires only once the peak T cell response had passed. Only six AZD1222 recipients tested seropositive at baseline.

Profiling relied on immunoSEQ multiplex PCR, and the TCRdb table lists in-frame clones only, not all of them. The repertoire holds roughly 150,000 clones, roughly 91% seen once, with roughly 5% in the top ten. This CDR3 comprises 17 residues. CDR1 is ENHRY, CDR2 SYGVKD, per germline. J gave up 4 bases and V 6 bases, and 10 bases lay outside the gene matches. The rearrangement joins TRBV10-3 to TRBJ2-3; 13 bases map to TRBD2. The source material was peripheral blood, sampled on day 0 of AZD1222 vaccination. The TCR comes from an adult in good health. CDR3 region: CAISDRTSGGFADTQYF. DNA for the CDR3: TGTGCCATCAGCGACAGGACTAGCGGGGGTTTCGCAGATACGCAGTATTTT.